These T cell receptor beta chains were read from a single sample in a study of long-term antiretroviral therapy in people with HIV. The method was immunoSEQ multiplex PCR; TCRdb's version includes in-frame clones alone and lacks a portion of them. The sample lists some 17,000 clones; around nine tenths were seen once. Sample: unsorted PBMCs, taken 6.9 years after starting antiretroviral therapy. All receptors derive from a man in his fifties or sixties with HIV. The CDR3 runs from the conserved cysteine through the conserved F or W. Rows may omit the clone size; those that give it use once, few, many or a size class.

>TRBV11-2|-
CASSLNVYQETQYF
>TRBV7-6|-
CASSLAPPGTSGREASEQFF
>TRBV2|-
CASSEGRSAGELFF
>TRBV27|-
CASSLGGNEQFF
>TRBV5-6|once
CASSPLGQGADGYTF
>TRBV5-1|-
CASSLGAGQSSGNTIYF
>TRBV29-1|-
CSVDPYLGGSYTF
>TRBV29-1|once
CSVHRTGAAGYTF
>TRBV30|-
CASGSPLHF
>TRBV6-5|-
CASRGDSSWGYTF
>TRBV29-1|few
CSVAGRPSKDYEQYF
>TRBV19|-
CASRPRSQGNEQFF
>TRBV5-1|-
CASSLEQGSYEQYF
>TRBV18|-
CASSPYLRTGGGNGELFF
>TRBV30|-
CACVTSFTDTQYF
>TRBV19|-
CASSIAASGSHEQFF
>TRBV7-6|-
CASSGPSGRAREQFF
>TRBV28|-
CASRSGGFGYTF
>TRBV11-3|-
CASSSTFSGRAHNEQFF
>TRBV30|-
CAWSFLGATEEKLFF
>TRBV19|-
CASSVWGNSYEQYF
>TRBV5-1|-
CASSPGSGGTGELFF
>TRBV30|-
CAWSSQQYNEQFF
>TRBV21-1|medium-sized
CASILWGTRTEAFF
>TRBV25-1|-
CASSLSRTSGYEQYF
>TRBV9|-
CASSFLPGTGELFF
>TRBV7-2|once
CASSLGTRWGDEQYF
>TRBV6-5|-
CASSSGAEAFF
>TRBV7-2|-
CASSSQLGSSQGNTIYF
>TRBV11-2|-
CASSLHWGVGDYGYTF
>TRBV7-9|-
CASSKREGPGDTQYF
>TRBV28|-
CASSPWGTGVPNEQYF
>TRBV7-6|-
CASSSKVNTGELFF
>TRBV4-3|-
CASSPDRDTDTQYF
>TRBV29-1|once
CSVSLAGGFLAKNIQYF
>TRBV27|-
CASSLTGFAYEQYF
>TRBV19|-
CASSEDRLTYEQYF
>TRBV7-2|-
CASSLGLEGEYF
>TRBV6-1|-
CASIPSWAGDTQYF
>TRBV6-5|-
CASSYGANYGYTF
>TRBV7-9|once
CASSLVVVTTSYEQYF
>TRBV5-1|-
CASSLPGQVEDTQYF
>TRBV6-1|once
CASSPQGGYGYTF
>TRBV2|-
CASSLRPSRWDEQFF
>TRBV7-9|once
CASSSELAAPNEQFF
>TRBV5-4|-
CASSQVSGELFF